This T cell receptor beta chain was documented in a study of post-analysis software for immune sequencing data. About the research overall: Several disease courses (relapsing-remitting, secondary progressive and progressive-relapsing) of multiple sclerosis were included. Overall study findings and caveats: F measure grouped same-batch samples tightly together. Significantly lower normalized Chao1 diversity was seen in multiple sclerosis patients than in controls. Patients used a handful of TRBV segments, including TRBV5-6, TRBV5-1 and TRBV20-1, more often than controls.

Every TCR beta cDNA library bore unique molecular identifiers. When 1 to 10 million T cells were used, they gave about 490,000 cDNA molecules. From the PCR reads, TCRdb called clonotypes with MiXCR, one entry per CDR3 protein. The table lists 700,000 to 900,000 distinct CDR3 sequences, under 60% of them singletons. In the case of this clonotype: What it recognizes is unknown.

The V and J ends lost 3 bases and 4 bases, in that order; junction bases with no gene match: 10. Per the germline V gene, CDR1 is DFQATT and CDR2 is SNEGSKA (reference sequence). This CDR3 spans 16 amino acids. This receptor was obtained from a girl aged 10 to 17 with multiple sclerosis. The sequenced material came from blood. The chain uses TRBV20-1 and TRBJ1-2, with 11 bases aligning to TRBD1. This CDR3 is CSASSAGQGAIYGYTF. CDR3 coding DNA: TGCAGTGCTAGTTCTGCAGGACAGGGGGCCATCTATGGCTACACCTTC.